This T cell receptor beta chain was recorded in a study of shared clonotypes between healthy human individuals. General study findings and limits: Clonotype sharing among donors likely depends on sequencing depth.

The CDR3 extends over 16 amino acids. V dropped 5 bases and J dropped 5; count of bases not matched to a gene: 4. CDR1 is SGHTA and CDR2 is FQGTGA in the germline V gene. TCRdb keeps only in-frame clones here, not all; method: immunoSEQ multiplex PCR. This sample has about 2.4 million clones, with 93% found just once. Comments on this clone: Its cognate antigen is unknown. Other DNA variants within this sample encode the same CDR3.

The V gene is TRBV7-3, the J gene TRBJ2-3, with 16 bases that match TRBD2. This TCR was sampled from a man aged 18 to 35 in good health. Some clones in this sample may be carry-over from other donors' samples. Material for sequencing was naive CD4+ T cells from PBMCs. Subset indicated: CD45RA+ positively selected. The DNA of the CDR3 is TGTGCCAGCAGCCTGGGACTAGCGGGAGGGTTAGATACGCAGTATTTT. Protein product: CASSLGLAGGLDTQYF. The entire variable domain, with the rest obtained from reference TRBV7-3 and TRBJ2-3, is as follows: GAGVSQTPSNKVTEKGKYVELRCDPISGHTALYWYRQSLGQGPEFLIYFQGTGAADDSGLPNDRFFAVRPEGSVSTLKIQRTERGDSAVYLCASSLGLAGGLDTQYFGPGTRLTVL.